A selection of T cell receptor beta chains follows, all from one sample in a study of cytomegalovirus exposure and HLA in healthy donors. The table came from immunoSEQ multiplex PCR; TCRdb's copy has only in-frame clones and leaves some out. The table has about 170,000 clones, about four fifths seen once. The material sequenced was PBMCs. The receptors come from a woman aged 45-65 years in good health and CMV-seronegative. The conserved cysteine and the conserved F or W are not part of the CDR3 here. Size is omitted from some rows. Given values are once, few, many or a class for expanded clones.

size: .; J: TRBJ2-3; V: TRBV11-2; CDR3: ASSLAQTQDTQY
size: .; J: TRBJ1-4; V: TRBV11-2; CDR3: ASSPRTGPNEKLF
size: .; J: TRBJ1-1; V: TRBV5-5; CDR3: ASSFPGPLGGLNTEAF
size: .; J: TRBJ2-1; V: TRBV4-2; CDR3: ASSQEGTGGYNEQF
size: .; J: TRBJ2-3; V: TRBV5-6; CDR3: ASSWAADTQY
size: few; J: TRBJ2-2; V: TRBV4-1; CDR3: ASSQDRSANTGELF
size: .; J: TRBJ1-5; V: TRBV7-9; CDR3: ASSPWAGDNQPQH
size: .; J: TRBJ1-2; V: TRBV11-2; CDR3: ASSPDRGYGYT
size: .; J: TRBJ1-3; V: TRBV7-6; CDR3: ASSTRDTSGNTIY
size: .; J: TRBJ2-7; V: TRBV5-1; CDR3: ASSWDTNYEQY